A single sample gave rise to the 30 T cell receptor beta chains below, sequenced in a study of blood T cell repertoires in COVID-19 (TCRdb year 2020). The method behind the library was the immunoSEQ multiplex PCR assay. TCRdb holds this immuneACCESS table with in-frame rearrangements only. Some clones are missing; in checked studies, unresolved V genes explain under half, and the rest has no known cause. Here the sample has about 480,000 clones; roughly nine tenths occur a single time. The ten largest clones capture about 8.2% of the sample. Sequencing was done on a sample of peripheral blood. These TCRs come from a woman between 45 and 60 years old with COVID-19, enrolled during active disease.

A single count supports this clone. The V and J genes are TRBV11-3 and TRBJ1-4; a possible D gene is TRBD1 (5 bases). Germline values: CDR1 SGHNT, CDR2 YENEEA. The CDR3 runs 13 residues. V dropped 5 bases and J dropped 5 bases, with 9 bases sitting between them. CDR3 DNA: TGTGCCAGCAGCCCGGGACTGAATGAAAAACTGTTTTTT. The encoded protein is CASSPGLNEKLFF.

J is TRBJ2-1 and V is TRBV3-1 (or the pseudogene TRBV3-2); maybe TRBD2 (7 bases). The CDR3 runs 14 residues. Looked up from germline, CDR1 is LGHDT and CDR2 is YNNKEL (reference sequence). V lost 2 bases to trimming and J lost 7 bases, with 12 bases between them. The CDR3 DNA is TGTGCCAGCAGCCAACGGGGGGCAGGGAATGAGCAGTTCTTC. This sequence encodes CASSQRGAGNEQFF.

The gene calls are TRBV29-1 and TRBJ2-3; 9 bases are a match to TRBD1. Germline V gene data show CDR1 as SQVTM and CDR2 as ANQGSEA. The CDR3 covers 17 residues. J was trimmed by 0 bases and V by 1 base; bases with no gene match: 8. CDR3: CSVEGAGTGTSTDTQYF. The CDR3, as DNA: TGCAGCGTTGAAGGGGCGGGGACAGGGACTAGCACAGATACGCAGTATTTT.

CDR3 DNA sequence: TGTGCCAGCAGCTCGCCTCAGAACTATGGCTACACCTTC. This codes for CASSSPQNYGYTF. The rearrangement uses TRBV7-9 and TRBJ1-2; no reliable D call. Germline CDR1 SEHNR, CDR2 FQNEAQ (reference sequence). Deletions cut 4 bases from V and 2 bases from J, with 8 bases between. CDR3 length equals 13 residues.

V and J are TRBV19 and TRBJ2-2; 8 bases are shared with TRBD2. The CDR3 runs 13 residues. J lost 4 bases, V lost 11 bases, and 6 bases had no gene match. CDR1 LNHDA and CDR2 SQIVND come from the germline V gene (reference sequence). The CDR3 DNA reads TGTGCCTCTAGGGCGGGGGGCACCGGGGAGCTGTTTTTT. Translation gives CASRAGGTGELFF. The variable domain in full, with the rest retrieved from reference TRBV19 and TRBJ2-2, is DGGITQSPKYLFRKEGQNVTLSCEQNLNHDAMYWYRQDPGQGLRLIYYSQIVNDFQKGDIAEGYSVSREKKESFPLTVTSAQKNPTAFYLCASRAGGTGELFFGEGSRLTVL.

This clone came up a few times. This chain connects TRBV7-8 to TRBJ2-7; D not certain. The CDR3 is 11 amino acids. The ends were cut back, 0 bases at V and 7 bases at J, with 4 bases in the middle. Germline CDR1 reads SGHVS; CDR2 reads FQNEAQ. The chain's CDR3 is CASSLAREQYF. CDR3 coding DNA: TGTGCCAGCAGCTTAGCGCGAGAGCAGTACTTC.

This chain uses TRBV7-9 with TRBJ2-7; TRBD2 agrees at 8 bases. The CDR3 sequence is 14 residues long. Per germline, CDR1 SEHNR and CDR2 FQNEAQ (reference sequence). Trimming took 5 bases from V and 3 from J; bases not matched to a gene: 6. The CDR3 sequence: CASSPGGQYYEQYF. In nucleotides, the CDR3 is TGTGCCAGCAGCCCGGGGGGGCAGTACTACGAGCAGTACTTC.

This rearrangement joins TRBV5-6 to TRBJ2-3; the D is unclear. Germline lookup yields CDR1 SGHDT and CDR2 YYEEEE. There are 11 residues in the CDR3. With 2 bases removed from V and 9 bases from J, the gap between germline ends came to 7 bases. CDR3 sequence (DNA): TGTGCCAGCAGCTTTGGAGCAACGCAGTATTTT. Its translation is CASSFGATQYF.

The CDR3 reads CASWRGGWNQPQHF. CDR3 nucleotides: TGTGCCAGCTGGCGGGGAGGATGGAATCAGCCCCAGCATTTT. The V and J genes are TRBV6-5 and TRBJ1-5; D gene unclear. This CDR3 has 14 amino acids. V lost 8 bases and J 4 bases, leaving 15 bases between the germline ends. Per the germline V gene, CDR1 is MNHEY and CDR2 is SVGAGI.

J is TRBJ1-3 and V is TRBV3-1 (or the pseudogene TRBV3-2); D perhaps matches TRBD1 (5 bases). Germline V gene sequence: CDR1 LGHDT, CDR2 YNNKEL (reference sequence). This CDR3 contains 14 residues. Deletions cut 4 bases from V and 8 bases from J, with 15 bases between. CDR3 loop: CASSLGGFRDTIYF. CDR3 coding DNA: TGTGCCAGCAGCCTCGGGGGGTTCAGAGACACCATATATTTT.

The chain has TRBV30 and TRBJ1-5; D call uncertain. The CDR3 contains 13 residues. Trimming left V 2 bases short and J 4 bases short, with 9 bases between. Germline values: CDR1 GTSNPN, CDR2 SVGIG (reference sequence). Here the CDR3 DNA reads TGTGCCTGGAGTAGCGATCGGAATCAGCCCCAGCATTTT. Translating gives CAWSSDRNQPQHF.

The V and J genes are TRBV10-3 and TRBJ2-5; 11 bases match TRBD2. Germline V lookup: CDR1 ENHRY, CDR2 SYGVKD. J gave up 4 bases and V 4 bases, and 8 bases lay outside the gene matches. The CDR3 has 16 amino acids. CDR3 nucleotide sequence: TGTGCCATCAGTGGGATAGCGGGGGGGCCCCCAGAGACCCAGTACTTC. It specifies CAISGIAGGPPETQYF.

The rearrangement links TRBV7-3 to TRBJ1-5, with TRBD1 identical over 8 bases. CDR1 and CDR2 from the germline V gene are SGHTA and FQGTGA. This CDR3 contains 13 residues. Trimming at V came to 4 bases and at J to 6 bases, leaving 2 bases not matched to a gene. In DNA, the CDR3 is TGTGCCAGCAGCTCCCAGGGGGCTCAGCCCCAGCATTTT. Protein sequence: CASSSQGAQPQHF.

This clone was seen ten or more times. The V gene is TRBV10-3, the J gene TRBJ1-2; D possibly corresponds to TRBD1 (5 bases). There are 12 residues in the CDR3. V lost 7 bases and J lost 6, with 12 bases in between. Germline V gives CDR1 ENHRY, CDR2 SYGVKD. The CDR3 is CAITGGVDGYTF. Written as DNA, the CDR3 is TGTGCCATCACGGGGGGGGTCGATGGCTACACCTTC.

The V and J genes are TRBV3-1 (or the pseudogene TRBV3-2) and TRBJ2-5, with TRBD1 matching 7 bases. The CDR3 totals 15 residues. J gave up 5 bases and V 5 bases, and 11 bases lay outside the gene matches. Germline V gives CDR1 LGHDT, CDR2 YNNKEL (reference sequence). The CDR3 DNA follows: TGTGCCAGCAGCAGAATCGGGACAGTTCGGGAGACCCAGTACTTC. It yields the protein CASSRIGTVRETQYF.

This clone appeared a few times. This rearrangement joins TRBV25-1 to TRBJ2-7, with TRBD1 matching over 9 bases. The CDR3 runs 12 residues. The V segment lost 8 bases and the J segment 3 bases; nucleotides outside the gene matches: 2. Germline V gene sequence: CDR1 MGHDK, CDR2 SYGVNS. CDR3 nucleotide sequence: TGTGCCAGCTCGGGACAGGGCTACGAGCAGTACTTC. Translating gives CASSGQGYEQYF.

The gene calls are TRBV19 and TRBJ1-2; TRBD1 matches at 10 bases. In germline, CDR1 is LNHDA, CDR2 SQIVND (reference sequence). The CDR3 loop spans 16 amino acids. V lost 7 bases, J lost 7 bases, and 15 bases stayed unmatched. CDR3 bases: TGTGCCAGTAACCCACTCGGGACAGGGGATGACGTTGGCTACACCTTC. This translates into CASNPLGTGDDVGYTF.

The rearrangement links TRBV10-1 to TRBJ2-3, with D tentatively TRBD1 (5 bases). Germline V gene lookup returns CDR1 WNHNN and CDR2 SYGVQD (reference sequence). The V end was cut by 4 bases, the J end by 2 bases, with 10 bases between. The CDR3 length is 14 residues. CDR3 DNA: TGCGCCAGCAGTGTTACAGGTATCACAGATACGCAGTATTTT. Translating it yields CASSVTGITDTQYF.

This clone was counted once. This chain uses TRBV18 with TRBJ2-1, with 12 nucleotides matching TRBD2. This CDR3 has 14 residues. Germline CDR1 KGHSH, CDR2 LQKENI. Unmatched junction bases numbered 4, after V lost 8 bases and J lost 5 bases. The CDR3 reads CASTTSGGDNEQFF. CDR3 bases: TGTGCCAGCACGACTAGCGGGGGTGACAATGAGCAGTTCTTC.

V and J are TRBV10-3 and TRBJ1-2; D perhaps matches TRBD1 (5 bases). This CDR3 contains 15 residues. From germline, CDR1 is ENHRY and CDR2 SYGVKD. Trimming removed 3 bases from V and 0 bases from J, with 11 bases in between. CDR3 DNA sequence: TGTGCCATCAGTGAAGGCCCAGGGACTAACTATGGCTACACCTTC. This encodes CAISEGPGTNYGYTF.

The CDR3 nucleotides read TGTGCCTGGCATCCCGGGACAAGCTCCTACGAGCAGTACTTC. Translating gives CAWHPGTSSYEQYF. The chain combines TRBV30 with TRBJ2-7; TRBD1 is a possible D gene (6 bases). CDR1 and CDR2 (germline): GTSNPN, SVGIG (reference sequence). V was trimmed by 5 bases and J by 0 bases, leaving 14 bases between them. The CDR3 is made up of 14 amino acids.

The chain employs TRBV4-2 and TRBJ1-6; D gene ambiguous. The CDR3 runs 16 residues. Trimming removed 0 bases at V and 8 bases at J, with 14 bases between. Looked up from germline, CDR1 is LGHNA and CDR2 is YNFKEQ. The CDR3 region is CASSQEGVANDSPLHF. The DNA of the CDR3 is TGTGCCAGCAGCCAAGAAGGAGTGGCGAATGATTCACCCCTCCACTTT.

This clone was detected once. V gene TRBV30 combines with J gene TRBJ1-2; TRBD1 might be the D (6 bases). Germline lookup yields CDR1 GTSNPN and CDR2 SVGIG (reference sequence). The CDR3 sequence is 12 residues long. The V end was cut by 7 bases, the J end by 5 bases, with 14 bases between. The CDR3 protein is CAFTRTEYGYTF. The CDR3 bases are TGTGCCTTTACCAGGACAGAATATGGCTACACCTTC.

The chain carries TRBV19 and TRBJ1-1; D gene uncertain. The V end lost 2 bases, the J end lost 2 bases, and 9 bases lay between the germline ends. Germline CDR1 reads LNHDA; CDR2 reads SQIVND (reference sequence). This CDR3 has 14 residues. CDR3 loop: CASSISRSNTEAFF. Written as DNA, the CDR3 is TGTGCCAGTAGTATATCAAGGAGTAACACTGAAGCTTTCTTT.

The chain employs TRBV9 and TRBJ1-2; D is possibly TRBD1 (5 bases). The germline CDR1 and CDR2 sequences are SGDLS and YYNGEE. This CDR3 has 17 amino acids. The V end lost 0 bases, the J end lost 8 bases, and 23 bases lay between the germline ends. This CDR3 reads CASSVEARPGTGGGYTF. CDR3 in DNA: TGTGCCAGCAGCGTAGAGGCCCGACCCGGGACGGGGGGGGGCTACACCTTC. Full variable domain (missing parts from reference TRBV9 and TRBJ1-2): DSGVTQTPKHLITATGQRVTLRCSPRSGDLSVYWYQQSLDQGLQFLIQYYNGEERAKGNILERFSAQQFPDLHSELNLSSLELGDSALYFCASSVEARPGTGGGYTFGSGTRLTVV.

The J gene is TRBJ2-1, the V gene TRBV6-1; 8 bases map to TRBD1. Trimming at V came to 6 bases and at J to 2 bases, leaving 9 bases not matched to a gene. This CDR3 comprises 16 residues. In germline, CDR1 is MNHNS, CDR2 SASEGT. CDR3: CASRESGGFPYNEQFF. The CDR3 DNA reads TGTGCCAGCAGAGAATCAGGGGGCTTCCCCTACAATGAGCAGTTCTTC.

This clone was seen just once. This sequence joins TRBV15 and TRBJ1-5, with 7 bases lining up with TRBD1. The length of the CDR3 is 13 residues. CDR1 LNHNV and CDR2 YYDKDF come from the germline V gene (reference sequence). With V trimmed by 6 bases and J by 2 bases, 1 base remained unmatched. The CDR3 nucleotides are TGTGCCACCAGAGGACAGGGCAATCAGCCCCAGCATTTT. This translates into CATRGQGNQPQHF.

This chain uses TRBV21-1 with TRBJ2-6; TRBD2, the table's D call, lacks a check against the DNA. TRBV21-1 is described as a pseudogene. This CDR3 spans 16 amino acids. The CDR3 bases are TGTGCCAGCAGCACTCGGGGAAAATCTGGGGCCAACGTCCTGACTTTC. Residues: CASSTRGKSGANVLTF.

The V gene is TRBV5-8, the J gene TRBJ1-5; 11 nucleotides match TRBD1. Germline CDR1 reads SGHTS; CDR2 reads YDEGEE. The CDR3 has 15 amino acids. J lost 7 bases, V lost 0 bases, and 3 bases had no gene match. The CDR3 loop reads CASSLGTGGGQPQHF. DNA of the CDR3: TGTGCCAGCAGCTTGGGGACAGGGGGCGGCCAGCCCCAGCATTTT.

V and J are TRBV6-5 and TRBJ2-1, with 10 bases fitting TRBD1. Germline V gene data show CDR1 as MNHEY and CDR2 as SVGAGI. The CDR3 extends over 15 amino acids. Losses at the gene ends were 5 bases for V and 8 bases for J; bases not matched to a gene: 9. CDR3 loop: CASSTSDRGRDEQFF. CDR3 sequence (DNA): TGTGCCAGCAGTACATCCGACAGGGGGCGGGATGAGCAGTTCTTC.